This T cell receptor beta chain is drawn from a study of blood T cell repertoires in COVID-19. At the level of the study: Material from acute and convalescent COVID-19 was sourced from the United States, Italy and Spain. PBMCs, B-cell-depleted T cells, or T cells provided the cDNA or gDNA that made up the material.

V lost 1 base to trimming and J lost 4 bases; unmatched junction nucleotides: 15. This CDR3 contains 19 residues. Germline loops: CDR1 SGHDN, CDR2 FVKESK. Authors' methods: Estimation of nucleated cell counts was performed using reference gene primer amplification. Generated by immunoSEQ multiplex PCR, the TCRdb table keeps only in-frame clones and is missing some. V and J calls and clone size are given by that table; D and trimming were obtained from the DNA. The data hold under 250,000 clones, with around four fifths observed a single time. This chain joins TRBV14 and TRBJ2-3; 9 bases map to TRBD1. The sample was peripheral blood. The clonotype was recovered from a woman aged 55-69 years with active or convalescent COVID-19. CDR3 amino acids: CASSQGQTGTGYFPDTQYF. The CDR3 DNA reads as TGTGCCAGCAGCCAAGGGCAAACCGGGACAGGGTATTTTCCAGATACGCAGTATTTT.